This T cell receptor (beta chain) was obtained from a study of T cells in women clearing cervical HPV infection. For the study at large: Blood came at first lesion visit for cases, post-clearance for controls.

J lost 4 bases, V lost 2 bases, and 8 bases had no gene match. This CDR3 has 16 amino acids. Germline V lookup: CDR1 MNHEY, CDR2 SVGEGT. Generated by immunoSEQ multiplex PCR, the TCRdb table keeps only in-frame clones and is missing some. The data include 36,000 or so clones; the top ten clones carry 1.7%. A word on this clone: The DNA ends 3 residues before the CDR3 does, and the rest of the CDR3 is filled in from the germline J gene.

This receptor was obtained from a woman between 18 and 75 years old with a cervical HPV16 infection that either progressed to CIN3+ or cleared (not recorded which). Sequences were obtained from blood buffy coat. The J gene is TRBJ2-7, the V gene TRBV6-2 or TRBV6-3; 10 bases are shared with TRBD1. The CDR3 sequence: CASSYGRTGGDYEQYF. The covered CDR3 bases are TGTGCCAGCAGTTACGGACGGACAGGGGGAGATTACGAG.